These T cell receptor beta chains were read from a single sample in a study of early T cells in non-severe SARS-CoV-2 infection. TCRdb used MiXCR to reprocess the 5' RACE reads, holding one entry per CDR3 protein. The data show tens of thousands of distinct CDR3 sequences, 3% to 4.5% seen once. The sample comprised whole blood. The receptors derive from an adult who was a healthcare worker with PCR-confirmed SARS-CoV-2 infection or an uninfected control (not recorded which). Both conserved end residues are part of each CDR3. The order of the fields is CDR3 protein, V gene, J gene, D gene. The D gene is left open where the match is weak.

CASSIGGNEETQYF	TRBV7-9	TRBJ2-5	.
CASSFSGSGATQYF	TRBV7-2	TRBJ2-3	TRBD2
CASSASSTDTQYF	TRBV7-2	TRBJ2-3	.
CASSKQQGAGTEAFF	TRBV6-5	TRBJ1-1	TRBD1
CASSHETATDTQYF	TRBV7-3	TRBJ2-3	.
CASRSTPGTGVVEQYF	TRBV5-1	TRBJ2-7	TRBD1
CASRKTLTGVNTEAFF	TRBV12-3/TRBV12-4	TRBJ1-1	TRBD1
CASSVGAGTYTEAFF	TRBV9	TRBJ1-1	.
CASSAGTWNRKLFF	TRBV5-5	TRBJ1-4	.
CASSSLGAPYEQYF	TRBV27	TRBJ2-7	.
CASTGLGSGSTDTQYF	TRBV19	TRBJ2-3	TRBD2
CATSDYRDRGETQYF	TRBV24-1	TRBJ2-5	TRBD1
CSVEEGNPYEQYF	TRBV29-1	TRBJ2-7	.
CASSLGLMGNTIYF	TRBV7-2	TRBJ1-3	.
CASSYGYSGFTDTQYF	TRBV6-6	TRBJ2-3	.
CASSLYSGRSYNEQFF	TRBV7-6	TRBJ2-1	TRBD2
CASQTSGTYNEQFF	TRBV13	TRBJ2-1	TRBD2
CASSNSGTDTQYF	TRBV7-8	TRBJ2-3	.
CASSSYPETQYF	TRBV7-9	TRBJ2-5	.
CASSISEYRNNEQFF	TRBV19	TRBJ2-1	.
CSATDSNNEQFF	TRBV20-1	TRBJ2-1	.
CAIAAGVSTDTQYF	TRBV10-3	TRBJ2-3	.
CSVRQGETQYF	TRBV29-1	TRBJ2-5	TRBD1
CASSQEYRIAYNEQFF	TRBV4-1	TRBJ2-1	.
CASSPLAGVSYNEQFF	TRBV7-9	TRBJ2-1	TRBD2
CASRAGGLSGEQFF	TRBV6-2/TRBV6-3	TRBJ2-1	.
CASSPVQSSYNEQFF	TRBV9	TRBJ2-1	.
CASGRAGTEAFF	TRBV6-6	TRBJ1-1	.
CASSPSGGLNQPQHF	TRBV18	TRBJ1-5	.
CASASGSYNEQFF	TRBV9	TRBJ2-1	.
CASSIREGSYNEQFF	TRBV18	TRBJ2-1	TRBD2
CASSPRHVNTEAFF	TRBV3-1	TRBJ1-1	.
CASSADRGGHIEQYF	TRBV7-2	TRBJ2-7	TRBD1
CASSQGKTQYF	TRBV4-1	TRBJ2-5	.
CASSITPKFSDEQFF	TRBV19	TRBJ2-1	.
CASSRRTAASGKGVSNEQFF	TRBV6-5	TRBJ2-1	TRBD2
CSARPNYGYTF	TRBV20-1	TRBJ1-2	.
CASSPLGTTDTQYF	TRBV7-8	TRBJ2-3	.
CASSSVSRQGASPYEQYF	TRBV28	TRBJ2-7	TRBD1
CASSQEIGSGSPNEQFF	TRBV4-3	TRBJ2-1	TRBD2
CASSLVGGSDNEQFF	TRBV5-6	TRBJ2-1	.
CASSYLGDRVNEQFF	TRBV6-2/TRBV6-3	TRBJ2-1	TRBD1
CASSGGQGNGANVLTF	TRBV6-1	TRBJ2-6	TRBD1
CASSLVGLYNEKLFF	TRBV7-8	TRBJ1-4	.
CSVDEGFYGYTF	TRBV29-1	TRBJ1-2	.